What follows are 17 T cell receptor beta chains derived from one specimen sequenced in a study of control samples from healthy donors and cancer patients. Sequencing was performed with immunoSEQ multiplex PCR; in TCRdb, only in-frame clones are kept and a portion is missing. The table has roughly 170,000 clones, 94% seen once. Sample: blood. The receptors come from a woman in her late teens or twenties in good health.

The CDR3 loop is CASSEQGANTEAFF. The CDR3 DNA sequence: TGTGCCAGCAGTGAACAGGGGGCGAACACTGAAGCTTTCTTT. The rearrangement joins TRBV6-1 to TRBJ1-1, with 8 bases aligning to TRBD1. Germline V gene sequence: CDR1 MNHNS, CDR2 SASEGT. The CDR3 contains 14 residues. The V and J ends lost 2 bases and 1 base, in that order; junction bases with no gene match: 0.

The V gene is TRBV11-3, the J gene TRBJ1-1; D is possibly TRBD1 (5 bases). V shed 5 bases and J shed 4 bases, with 8 bases lying between them. The germline gives CDR1 SGHNT, CDR2 YENEEA. The CDR3 runs 12 residues. As DNA, the CDR3 is TGTGCCAGCAGCCCAGGGACCACTGAAGCTTTCTTT. Translating it yields CASSPGTTEAFF.

The genes are TRBV19 and TRBJ2-1; 8 nucleotides match TRBD2. With 4 bases clipped from V and 9 bases from J, the junction kept 8 bases outside the gene matches. Germline CDR1 LNHDA, CDR2 SQIVND (reference sequence). The length of the CDR3 is 14 residues. The CDR3 DNA reads as TGTGCCAGTAGTACGCTAGCGGGTGGTCGTGAGCAGTTCTTC. Its protein product is CASSTLAGGREQFF.

The chain is built from TRBV19 and TRBJ2-1, with D maybe TRBD2 (6 bases). Trimming left V 7 bases short and J 7 bases short, with 23 bases between. This CDR3 has 16 residues. Germline V gives CDR1 LNHDA, CDR2 SQIVND (reference sequence). The DNA for the CDR3 is TGTGCCAGTAAATTTGGGTGGAGGGGAACTAATAATGAGCAGTTCTTC. Its protein is CASKFGWRGTNNEQFF.

The chain combines TRBV6-5 with TRBJ1-2; 11 bases map to TRBD1. Trimming cost V 10 bases and J 7 bases; bases outside gene matches: 14. Germline values: CDR1 MNHEY, CDR2 SVGAGI. The length of the CDR3 is 15 residues. CDR3 protein: CAITSGTGGIRGYTF. CDR3 DNA: TGTGCCATCACCTCTGGGACAGGGGGAATTCGTGGCTACACCTTC.

The CDR3 DNA reads as TGTGCCAGCAGTCGAGGACAGACCGGGGAGCTGTTTTTT. It specifies CASSRGQTGELFF. V gene TRBV6-5 combines with J gene TRBJ2-2; maybe TRBD1 (6 bases). The CDR3 loop spans 13 amino acids. Trimming took off 5 bases at V and 5 bases at J, with 9 bases between the two ends. Germline CDR1 MNHEY, CDR2 SVGAGI.

The V and J genes are TRBV19 and TRBJ2-2, with 10 bases identical to TRBD1. The germline V gene has CDR1 LNHDA and CDR2 SQIVND (reference sequence). The V and J ends lost 7 bases and 5 bases, in that order; junction bases with no gene match: 10. There are 16 residues in the CDR3. Written as DNA, the CDR3 is TGTGCCAGTACCCCGGGGGACAGGGGTCGAACCGGGGAGCTGTTTTTT. Protein: CASTPGDRGRTGELFF.

V gene TRBV10-3 combines with J gene TRBJ1-5; D remains ambiguous. Germline lookup yields CDR1 ENHRY and CDR2 SYGVKD. V gave up 3 bases and J gave up 8 bases, with 8 bases separating them. The CDR3 is made up of 12 amino acids. CDR3 sequence (DNA): TGTGCCATCAGTGACTTTACTGAGCCCCAGCATTTT. Translation gives CAISDFTEPQHF.

The chain employs TRBV27 and TRBJ1-1, with a tentative D call TRBD1 (5 bases). Germline V lookup: CDR1 MNHEY, CDR2 SMNVEV (reference sequence). The V end was cut by 1 base, the J end by 0 bases, with 6 bases between. The CDR3 extends over 14 amino acids. The CDR3 loop reads CASSLWGVNTEAFF. The CDR3 region has the DNA TGTGCCAGCAGTTTATGGGGGGTGAACACTGAAGCTTTCTTT.

This rearrangement joins TRBV7-2 to TRBJ2-7; D unresolved. CDR3 size: 16 residues. The germline gives CDR1 SGHTA, CDR2 FQGNSA. Trimming pared 1 base from V and 6 bases from J, leaving 19 bases between. The CDR3 is CASSLEDRYLWSEQYF. The CDR3 DNA reads as TGTGCCAGCAGCTTAGAGGACCGATACCTCTGGAGCGAGCAGTACTTC. Looking up the rest from reference TRBV7-2 and TRBJ2-7 gives the full variable domain: GAGVSQSPSNKVTEKGKDVELRCDPISGHTALYWYRQSLGQGLEFLIYFQGNSAPDKSGLPSDRFSAERTGGSVSTLTIQRTQQEDSAVYLCASSLEDRYLWSEQYFGPGTRLTVT.

J is TRBJ1-2 and V is TRBV24-1; D is unclear. V lost 4 bases and J lost 4, with 21 bases in between. CDR1 and CDR2 from the germline V gene are KGHDR and SFDVKD. CDR3 length equals 17 residues. This CDR3 is CATSDSAGRVIAYGYTF. The CDR3 nucleotides read TGTGCCACCAGTGACTCTGCCGGGAGGGTGATAGCCTATGGCTACACCTTC.

This clone was recorded only once. The chain uses TRBV5-8 and TRBJ1-1, with 7 bases identical to TRBD1. Germline V gene sequence: CDR1 SGHTS, CDR2 YDEGEE. The CDR3 has 15 amino acids. V shed 3 bases, J shed 2 bases, and the junction held 7 bases outside the gene matches. This CDR3 reads CASSSGTASNTEAFF. CDR3 bases: TGTGCCAGCAGCTCGGGGACAGCATCCAACACTGAAGCTTTCTTT.

The V and J genes are TRBV5-1 and TRBJ1-3; no reliable D call. Trimming removed 0 bases from V and 4 bases from J, with 5 bases in between. Germline V lookup: CDR1 SGHRS, CDR2 YFSETQ. The CDR3 has 13 residues. CDR3 sequence (DNA): TGCGCCAGCAGCTTGGAAATGGGAAACACCATATATTTT. It yields the protein CASSLEMGNTIYF.

The chain uses TRBV11-3 and TRBJ2-1, with a possible D match to TRBD1 (6 bases). The ends were cut back, 5 bases at V and 9 bases at J, with 8 bases in the middle. The CDR3 covers 11 residues. CDR1 is SGHNT, CDR2 YENEEA, per germline. The CDR3 DNA sequence: TGTGCCAGCAGCAGGGGGACTGAGCAGTTCTTC. Amino acid sequence: CASSRGTEQFF.

The rearrangement links TRBV9 to TRBJ1-2; no definite D call. Germline assignment: CDR1 SGDLS and CDR2 YYNGEE. V shed 4 bases and J shed 6 bases, with 10 bases lying between them. This CDR3 contains 12 residues. The CDR3 spells CASSPQGHGYTF. For the CDR3, the DNA is TGTGCCAGCAGCCCCCAAGGGCATGGCTACACCTTC.

The rearrangement links TRBV7-9 to TRBJ1-3; the D gene is possibly TRBD1 (6 bases). The CDR3 consists of 14 residues. From germline, CDR1 is SEHNR and CDR2 FQNEAQ (reference sequence). The V and J ends lost 4 bases and 7 bases respectively, with 14 bases between them. The DNA for the CDR3 is TGTGCCAGCAGCTCGGACAGAATGGGCAACACCATATATTTT. This gives the protein CASSSDRMGNTIYF.

The rearrangement links TRBV7-2 to TRBJ1-2; 7 nucleotides agree with TRBD1. The CDR3 has 12 amino acids. The J segment lost 8 bases and the V segment lost 5 bases, leaving 5 bases of the junction unmatched. Germline values: CDR1 SGHTA, CDR2 FQGNSA. The CDR3 region is CASSETGYGYTF. Here the CDR3 DNA reads TGTGCCAGCAGCGAGACAGGGTACGGCTACACCTTC.